This T cell receptor beta chain was recorded in a study of blood T cell repertoires in COVID-19 (dated by TCRdb to the early 2020s). About the study as a whole: Samples covering the acute and convalescent phases of COVID-19 were provided by collaborators in the United States, Italy and Spain. The prospective study material was composed of cDNA or gDNA derived from T cells, B-cell-depleted T cells, or PBMCs. Subjects who had been exposed to COVID-19, were actively infected with it, or had recovered from it provided the deeply sampled blood TCRbeta repertoires that made up the dataset. A freely available public database, intended as a resource for researchers studying the immune response to SARS-CoV-2, is where the repertoires were released. The samples were drawn from the first 160 participants of the ongoing ImmuneRACE study and from 1,200 or so subjects provided by 6 global collaborators. The sample metadata nearly always contained a de-identified subject ID, COVID-19 status, age in years and sex. Where available, HLA class I and class II types were obtained from metadata supplied by the sample provider rather than from assay-based typing.

Each collaborating institution followed its own protocols to collect whole blood in K2EDTA tubes. Collaborator samples were shipped for TCRbeta analysis as frozen whole blood, isolated PBMCs, or DNA extracted from either sample type. Here is what the overall study found, with its caveats: The quantity of clinical and demographic metadata differed by source and by participant and was supplied without curation.

This clone was counted a single time. The antigen it recognizes is unknown. The record has no base qualities; no much larger clone is one base away. V and J are truncated by 1 base and 6 bases respectively, leaving an intervening sequence of 15 bases. CDR1 LGHNA and CDR2 YNFKEQ are derived from the germline V gene. From its cysteine to its phenylalanine, the CDR3 spans 15 amino acids. The entry retains the CDR3 DNA only, 45 bases that are in frame from base 1. The immunoSEQ Assay, a bias-controlled multiplex PCR, was used to amplify TCRbeta CDR3 regions from genomic DNA. In the source study's methods: Nucleated cell counts per sample were estimated from amplification of reference gene primers within the assay. Sequence reads were collapsed and filtered to measure the absolute abundance of every unique TCRbeta CDR3 rearrangement. Productive Simpson clonality was computed per sample as the square root of Simpson's diversity index over productive rearrangements. TCRdb holds this immuneACCESS table with in-frame rearrangements only. Some clones are missing; in checked studies, unresolved V genes explain under half, and the rest has no known cause. D and trimming were read from the DNA, whereas the V and J calls and clone size are those reported in that table. The sample profile shows 90,000 to 140,000 clones; approximately 80% of them were found once. Clones ranked in the top ten supply 15% to 17% of the sample.

The sequencing sample was made of peripheral blood. The receptor chain draws on TRBV4-2 and TRBJ1-2, with the D gene too uncertain to name. The sequence was obtained from a woman older than 75 with acute or convalescent COVID-19. The DNA sequence is TGTGCCAGCAGCCAAGCCCCGACGACTTTGGATGGCTACACCTTC. The translation is CASSQAPTTLDGYTF.